This entry concerns a single T cell receptor (beta chain). It lacks a known antigen. Per-base qualities were not stored, and no clone one base away is much larger. TCRbeta CDR3 regions were amplified from genomic DNA using the immunoSEQ Assay, a bias-controlled multiplex PCR. As for how the authors treated the data: The number of nucleated cells in each sample was estimated by amplification of reference gene primers within the assay. To quantify the absolute abundance of each unique TCRbeta CDR3 rearrangement, sequence reads were collapsed and filtered. For each sample, productive Simpson clonality was calculated by taking the square root of Simpson's diversity index across productive rearrangements. TCRdb provides this immuneACCESS table in a form limited to in-frame rearrangements. Some clones are lacking; in checked studies, under half of them reflect an unresolved V gene, and why the rest are absent is not known. V and J calls and clone size are copied from that table; D and trimming were computed from the DNA. The sample table shows fewer than 350,000 clones, and around 88% are seen once. The ten largest clonotypes hold about 5.5% of the sample.

Participants in the prospective study were aged roughly 18 to 95 years, lived in over 20 United States geographic areas, and enrolled through a virtual design. Cohort assignment in the prospective study relied on participant-reported clinical history from a screening survey and a study questionnaire. Recovered participants in ImmuneRACE Cohort 3 were defined as having two consecutive negative NP/OP PCR tests, clearance from a healthcare professional, or resolution of symptoms. In the prospective study, whole blood, serum and a nasopharyngeal or oropharyngeal swab were collected from each participant by mobile phlebotomists. Prospective study participants could optionally give additional blood draws and questionnaires over an approximately 2-month period. Before DNA extraction, blood samples from the prospective study were shipped at room temperature or frozen. The sample belongs to a study of blood T cell repertoires in COVID-19 (dated by TCRdb to 2018 to 2021). The study in broad terms: Samples from collaborators originated in the United States, Italy and Spain and spanned both the acute and convalescent phases of COVID-19. The material from the prospective study consisted of cDNA or gDNA derived from T cells, B-cell-depleted T cells, or PBMCs. Subjects who had been exposed to COVID-19, were actively infected with it, or had recovered from it provided the deeply sampled blood TCRbeta repertoires that made up the dataset. A freely available public database, intended as a resource for researchers studying the immune response to SARS-CoV-2, is where the repertoires were released. Samples came from the ongoing ImmuneRACE study (first 160 participants) plus 1,254 subjects from 6 global collaborators. Nearly every sample came with metadata listing a de-identified subject ID, COVID-19 status, age in years and sex. HLA class I and class II types, where available, came from metadata supplied by the sample provider rather than from assay-based typing.

V and J lose 2 bases and 5 bases, and a span of 15 bases separates them. CDR1 MDHEN and CDR2 SYDVKM were looked up in the germline V gene. Its CDR3 holds 15 amino acids, cysteine through phenylalanine. Here the CDR3 DNA is all that survives: 45 bases in frame from base 1. Points the paper makes about the study in general: The quantity of clinical and demographic metadata differed by source and by participant and was supplied without curation.

The chain joins TRBV28 to TRBJ1-2; the D gene cannot be resolved reliably. This clonotype was obtained from a woman aged 40 to 50 who had recovered from COVID-19. Sequenced: PBMCs or T cells enriched from blood (not recorded which). The nucleotide sequence reads TGTGCCAGCAGTTTACTGGGCGTGAGGGAGTATGGCTACACCTTC. The translation is CASSLLGVREYGYTF.